This T cell receptor beta chain was captured by sequencing in a study of CD8 T cells in Susac syndrome (dated by TCRdb to between 2018 and 2021). Notes on the research overall: Of the Susac syndrome patients who were sequenced, about six had clinically active disease and about 8 were in clinical remission. At blood withdrawal, Susac syndrome patients were therapy-naive, treated with corticosteroids (with IVIg additionally given to some), or treated with IVIg alone. Repertoire sequencing was used to test whether CD8+ T cell activation and differentiation in Susac syndrome was antigen driven. What the work shows at the level of the full study, not this receptor alone: The number of individuals in the TCR sequencing and HLA analysis was acknowledged as relatively small. In patients with Susac syndrome, the CD4+ T cell repertoire showed no detectable clonal expansion.

Peripheral blood CD8+ and CD4+ T cells from healthy donors, Susac syndrome patients and multiple sclerosis patients were profiled using high-throughput TCR beta sequencing. The Susac syndrome patients fulfilled recently defined diagnostic criteria for definite or probable disease. Bulk CD8+ and CD4+ T cells were purified magnetically by negative isolation, whereas CD8+ TEMRA cells were enriched by FACS. Blood was collected in EDTA tubes and processed within 24 hours, with PBMCs isolated through density gradient centrifugation. PBMCs destined for TCR sequencing were cryopreserved in liquid nitrogen and later thawed in a 37 °C water bath. A purity of at least 90% was achieved for sorted or isolated CD4+, CD8+ and CD8+ TEMRA cells. RNA was extracted with the RNeasy kit and roughly 0.45 to 1 ug was reverse transcribed using random hexamers. The immunoSEQ multiplex PCR assay, which covers 54 Vbeta and 13 Jbeta segments, was used to amplify TCR beta CDR3 regions. PCR amplification bias was corrected by using a synthetic template baseline for primer optimization and computational correction. The paper's data handling went like this. Only productive sequences were kept, with reads annotated to V, D and J genes according to IMGT and analyzed in immunoSEQ Analyzer. Clonality was calculated as one minus the Shannon entropy normalized by log2 of the number of productive unique sequences. For each patient and control, public and private clones were evaluated within the 100 most prevalent clones. A clone was defined as Susac-specific if it was absent from the healthy and MS cohorts, from over a thousand published viral clones and from other ImmuneACCESS disease sequences. Using fastp trimming at Q25 and MiXCR clonotype assembly, TCRdb reanalyzed the public sequencing data and kept in-frame beta chains. Identical CDR3 protein sequences are pooled into one entry, listed with their most common genes and DNA. For this entry, the V and J calls and clone size follow TCRdb and not the study's own pipeline. The sample has some 240,000 distinct CDR3 sequences on record, almost 97% of them singletons. The top ten constitute roughly 0.1% of the sample.

The germline V gene encodes CDR1 KGHSH and CDR2 LQKENI. The CDR3, cysteine through phenylalanine, is 14 amino acids long. This entry keeps only the CDR3 DNA: 42 bases, framed from base 1. The germline V end is reduced by 4 bases and the J end by 3 bases; junction bases left unmatched: 0. The table lists this clonotype with a few counts. There is no known antigen for this receptor. The input lacks base qualities; no much larger clone sits a single base away. This chain is built from TRBV18 and TRBJ2-3; TRBD2 aligns with 11 central bases. The receptor comes from a human donor with Susac syndrome. Input material: CD4+ T cells from PBMCs. CDR3 sequence: CASSRTSGTDTQYF. The bases are TGTGCCAGCTCACGGACTAGCGGGACAGATACGCAGTATTTT. With the portions outside the CDR3 filled from the reference TRBV18 and TRBJ2-3 genes, the complete variable region becomes NAGVMQNPRHLVRRRGQEARLRCSPMKGHSHVYWYRQLPEEGLKFMVYLQKENIIDESGMPKERFSAEFPKEGPSILRIQQVVRGDSAAYFCASSRTSGTDTQYFGPGTRLTVL.